The T cell receptor (beta chain) under discussion was sequenced for a study of blood T cell repertoires in COVID-19. Under the authors' procedure: Researchers report that nucleated cell counts were estimated from reference gene primer amplification. Only in-frame clones appear in the TCRdb table, and some are missing; sequencing was by immunoSEQ multiplex PCR. V and J calls and clone size follow that table, whereas D and trimming were derived from the DNA. The sample carries 250,000 to 300,000 clones, around 84% recorded once. Per the germline V gene, CDR1 is MNHEY and CDR2 is SVGAGI. The ends lost 1 base at V and 7 bases at J; junction bases unmatched: 1. This CDR3 region has 13 residues.

Material for sequencing was PBMCs or T cells enriched from blood (not recorded which). The sequence was collected from a man aged 18 to 29 who had recovered from COVID-19. The V and J genes are TRBV6-5 and TRBJ1-5; 7 nucleotides match TRBD1. CDR3 amino acids: CASSYYRGQPQHF. The CDR3 DNA sequence: TGTGCCAGCAGTTACTACAGGGGCCAGCCCCAGCATTTT.